The entry that follows covers one T cell receptor (beta chain) sequence. This entry belongs to a study of T cell responses to AZD1222 COVID-19 vaccine. The data were produced by immunoSEQ multiplex PCR, yet TCRdb's version contains in-frame clones alone and is incomplete. The table has around 160,000 clones, over 80% seen once. The receptor was derived from an adult who received the AZD1222 COVID-19 vaccine. Here the sequenced sample was peripheral blood, taken 28 days after the second AZD1222 dose.

CDR3 sequence reads: CASSPLTGSRQPQHF. DNA of the CDR3: TGTGCCAGCAGTCCTTTAACGGGGTCTCGACAGCCCCAGCATTTT. The genes are TRBV6-5 and TRBJ1-5; D gene ambiguous. V shed 5 bases and J shed 7 bases, with 18 bases lying between them. Germline values: CDR1 MNHEY, CDR2 SVGAGI. The CDR3 has 15 residues.